Presented here are 24 T cell receptor beta chains from one specimen sequenced in a study of OX40 agonist ivuxolimab in advanced cancers. Libraries were made using the immunoSEQ multiplex PCR assay. TCRdb obtained this table from immuneACCESS and retained in-frame rearrangements with V and J assigned. These tables miss some clones; where compared with another copy, unresolved V genes account for less than half of the shortfall, and the remainder is unexplained. This sample holds about 63,000 clones; around 90% were observed only once. Around 3.9% of the sample goes to the ten largest clones. The sequencing used CD4+ or CD8+ T cells sorted from blood, collected in a trial of the OX40 agonist ivuxolimab. Receptors originate from an adult with an advanced solid tumor such as melanoma, head and neck, liver or kidney cancer.

This chain joins TRBV11-2 and TRBJ2-1; 8 bases match TRBD1. V dropped 0 bases and J dropped 8; count of bases not matched to a gene: 15. This CDR3 is built from 18 residues. CDR1 and CDR2 (germline): SGHAT, FQNNGV. The CDR3, as DNA: TGTGCCAGCAGCTTAGAGGTAGACAGGGGACTTTTGCGGGATGAGCAGTTCTTC. Amino acid sequence: CASSLEVDRGLLRDEQFF.

V usage is TRBV5-1 and J usage is TRBJ1-3; D gene ambiguous. The CDR3 consists of 18 residues. V was trimmed by 1 base and J by 0 bases, leaving 17 bases between them. The V gene's germline CDR1 is SGHRS and CDR2 YFSETQ. This chain's CDR3 is CASSLYYSAGRSGNTIYF. DNA of the CDR3: TGCGCCAGCAGCTTGTACTATTCGGCAGGCCGCTCTGGAAACACCATATATTTT. Using reference TRBV5-1 and TRBJ1-3 for the parts outside the CDR3, the full variable domain is KAGVTQTPRYLIKTRGQQVTLSCSPISGHRSVSWYQQTPGQGLQFLFEYFSETQRNKGNFPGRFSGRQFSNSRSEMNVSTLELGDSALYLCASSLYYSAGRSGNTIYFGEGSWLTVV.

The V and J genes are TRBV9 and TRBJ1-2, with D unresolved. Germline values: CDR1 SGDLS, CDR2 YYNGEE. The CDR3 contains 15 residues. The V and J ends lost 0 bases and 2 bases respectively, with 11 bases between them. CDR3 residues: CASSVEGAENYGYTF. CDR3 coding DNA: TGTGCCAGCAGCGTAGAAGGAGCGGAGAACTATGGCTACACCTTC.

The chain is built from TRBV27 and TRBJ1-1; D may be TRBD1 (6 bases). This CDR3 contains 14 residues. Trimming shortened V by 9 bases and J by 0 bases, and 14 bases separated the two germline ends. CDR1 MNHEY and CDR2 SMNVEV come from the germline V gene (reference sequence). The CDR3 coding sequence is TGTGCCAGTAAGACAGGCGCGCTGAACACTGAAGCTTTCTTT. Translated: CASKTGALNTEAFF.

The chain uses TRBV19 and TRBJ1-1; unclear D gene. This CDR3 region has 14 residues. CDR1 is LNHDA, CDR2 SQIVND, per germline (reference sequence). V lost 1 base to trimming and J lost 3 bases, with 9 bases between them. CDR3 sequence reads: CASSIALGYTEAFF. In DNA form, the CDR3 reads TGTGCCAGTAGTATAGCTCTGGGGTACACTGAAGCTTTCTTT.

This clone was counted once. This chain uses TRBV7-9 with TRBJ1-1; TRBD1 aligns across 7 bases. The CDR3 is 13 residues long. Trimming cost V 5 bases and J 3 bases; bases outside gene matches: 3. The germline CDR1 and CDR2 sequences are SEHNR and FQNEAQ (reference sequence). For the CDR3, the DNA is TGTGCCAGCAGCGACAGGGCGGACACTGAAGCTTTCTTT. Translating it yields CASSDRADTEAFF.

This clone was detected a few times. The chain carries TRBV6-5 and TRBJ1-2, with D perhaps TRBD1 (6 bases). The length of the CDR3 is 14 residues. V was pared by 5 bases and J by 4 bases, with 14 bases between. Germline V gene lookup returns CDR1 MNHEY and CDR2 SVGAGI. The CDR3 bases are TGTGCCAGCAGTACCCCCGAACAGGGCTATGGCTACACCTTC. This encodes CASSTPEQGYGYTF.

The chain couples TRBV11-2 to TRBJ2-1, with D hard to call. The length of the CDR3 is 12 residues. Between the trimmed V and J ends, which lost 1 base and 12 bases, there was a span of 10 bases. Germline CDR1 SGHAT, CDR2 FQNNGV. CDR3 DNA sequence: TGTGCCAGCAGCTTAGTTGCAGCCGGGCAGTTCTTC. As protein: CASSLVAAGQFF.

This clone showed up just a few times. This chain connects TRBV29-1 to TRBJ2-1; 7 nucleotides line up with TRBD2. There are 13 residues in the CDR3. Looked up from germline, CDR1 is SQVTM and CDR2 is ANQGSEA. V lost 1 base to trimming and J lost 3 bases; unmatched junction nucleotides: 0. CDR3 protein: CSVEAGGYNEQFF. DNA for the CDR3: TGCAGCGTTGAAGCGGGAGGCTACAATGAGCAGTTCTTC.

The rearrangement joins TRBV5-8 to TRBJ1-5, with D unresolved. The CDR3 length is 14 residues. The germline gives CDR1 SGHTS, CDR2 YDEGEE. V was pared by 3 bases and J by 3 bases, with 10 bases between. The CDR3 is CASSSDGYNQPQHF. DNA for the CDR3: TGTGCCAGCAGCTCGGACGGTTACAATCAGCCCCAGCATTTT. The complete variable domain, with remaining parts taken from reference TRBV5-8 and TRBJ1-5, reads EAGVTQSPTHLIKTRGQQATLRCSPISGHTSVYWYQQALGLGLQFLLWYDEGEERNRGNFPPRFSGRQFPNYSSELNVNALELEDSALYLCASSSDGYNQPQHFGDGTRLSIL.

V gene TRBV30 combines with J gene TRBJ1-1; D unresolved. CDR3 length: 12 residues. Between the trimmed V and J ends, which lost 0 bases and 4 bases, there was a span of 6 bases. In germline, CDR1 is GTSNPN, CDR2 SVGIG (reference sequence). Here the CDR3 reads CAWSVGSTEAFF. The DNA for the CDR3 is TGTGCCTGGAGTGTAGGGAGCACTGAAGCTTTCTTT.

CDR3 DNA: TGTGCCAGCGGCCCCCCAGGGGCGTCCAACACCGGGGAGCTGTTTTTT. It is translated as CASGPPGASNTGELFF. The chain has TRBV6-4 and TRBJ2-2; D is perhaps TRBD1 (6 bases). Germline CDR1 and CDR2: MRHNA and SNTAGT. There are 16 residues in the CDR3. V was pared by 8 bases and J by 2 bases, with 18 bases between.

The CDR3 sequence is CASSLLIGGRLGEKLFF. For the CDR3, the DNA is TGTGCCAGCAGTTTATTGATAGGCGGGCGCTTAGGGGAAAAACTGTTTTTT. The V gene is TRBV28, the J gene TRBJ1-4; D gene unclear. Germline lookup yields CDR1 MDHEN and CDR2 SYDVKM. The CDR3 sequence is 17 residues long. Trimming took 1 base from V and 8 from J, leaving 20 bases between them.

The chain is built from TRBV19 and TRBJ1-1; D not certain. Trimming took 1 base from V and 5 from J, leaving 11 bases between them. Germline CDR1 and CDR2: LNHDA and SQIVND (reference sequence). The CDR3 sequence is 14 residues long. CDR3 sequence: CASSIAGFGTEAFF. DNA for the CDR3: TGTGCCAGTAGTATAGCCGGGTTTGGTACTGAAGCTTTCTTT. Variable domain in full (rest from reference TRBV19 and TRBJ1-1): DGGITQSPKYLFRKEGQNVTLSCEQNLNHDAMYWYRQDPGQGLRLIYYSQIVNDFQKGDIAEGYSVSREKKESFPLTVTSAQKNPTAFYLCASSIAGFGTEAFFGQGTRLTVV.

This chain connects TRBV7-6 to TRBJ1-3; the match to TRBD1 covers 9 bases. This CDR3 comprises 16 residues. The germline V gene encodes CDR1 SGHVS and CDR2 FNYEAQ. Germline trimming cut 4 bases from V and 0 bases from J; bases unmatched to any gene: 4. CDR3 region: CASSSGTGSSGNTIYF. The DNA of the CDR3 is TGTGCCAGCAGCTCCGGGACAGGGAGCTCTGGAAACACCATATATTTT. Complete variable domain (other parts from reference TRBV7-6 and TRBJ1-3): GAGVSQSPRYKVTKRGQDVALRCDPISGHVSLYWYRQALGQGPEFLTYFNYEAQQDKSGLPNDRFSAERPEGSISTLTIQRTEQRDSAMYRCASSSGTGSSGNTIYFGEGSWLTVV.

The chain links TRBV5-1 to TRBJ2-3; 7 bases agree with TRBD2. Germline loops: CDR1 SGHRS, CDR2 YFSETQ. V was pared by 7 bases and J by 0 bases, with 14 bases of the junction left unmatched. This CDR3 has 17 residues. Here the CDR3 reads CASCPTPTSSSTDTQYF. The CDR3 DNA reads TGCGCCAGCTGCCCCACCCCGACTAGCTCTAGCACAGATACGCAGTATTTT.

The chain has TRBV27 and TRBJ1-3, with TRBD1 matching 7 bases. CDR1 and CDR2 (germline): MNHEY, SMNVEV (reference sequence). After removal of 6 bases from V and 4 bases from J, the junction contained 3 bases not matched to a gene. The CDR3 consists of 13 residues. This CDR3 reads CASRTGWGNTIYF. The CDR3 DNA reads TGTGCCAGCAGGACAGGGTGGGGAAACACCATATATTTT.

The gene calls are TRBV6-5 and TRBJ2-3; D may be TRBD2 (6 bases). Trimming cost V 0 bases and J 2 bases, with 9 bases left between them. Per the germline V gene, CDR1 is MNHEY and CDR2 is SVGAGI. This CDR3 contains 15 residues. The CDR3 DNA reads as TGTGCCAGCAGTTACTCTGGGGGGATCACAGATACGCAGTATTTT. This codes for CASSYSGGITDTQYF.

This chain links TRBV28 with TRBJ2-3; 8 bases are a match to TRBD2. V shed 6 bases, J shed 2 bases, and the junction held 10 bases outside the gene matches. Germline V gene data show CDR1 as MDHEN and CDR2 as SYDVKM. The CDR3 consists of 16 residues. CDR3 sequence (DNA): TGTGCCAGCAGACCAGTACTAGCGGCCTCCACAGATACGCAGTATTTT. Its protein product is CASRPVLAASTDTQYF.

The V and J genes are TRBV2 and TRBJ1-2; perhaps TRBD1 as D (5 bases). Germline V gene sequence: CDR1 SNHLY, CDR2 FYNNEI. Trimming left V 3 bases short and J 5 bases short, with 16 bases between. The CDR3 covers 15 residues. As DNA, the CDR3 is TGTGCCAGCAGTGATCTCCTCGGACAATTATATGGCTACACCTTC. Translation: CASSDLLGQLYGYTF.

The chain employs TRBV5-1 and TRBJ1-1, with a possible D match to TRBD1 (5 bases). Germline V lookup: CDR1 SGHRS, CDR2 YFSETQ. V was trimmed by 4 bases and J by 1 base, leaving 14 bases between them. The CDR3 consists of 15 residues. CDR3 sequence reads: CASSRSPQGNTEAFF. The CDR3 nucleotides read TGCGCCAGCAGCAGGTCACCTCAGGGGAACACTGAAGCTTTCTTT.

The gene calls are TRBV27 and TRBJ2-7, with a possible D match to TRBD1 (6 bases). The CDR3 runs to 16 residues. V was cut by 5 bases and J by 0 bases, with 17 bases left in between. From germline, CDR1 is MNHEY and CDR2 SMNVEV (reference sequence). CDR3 in amino acids: CASSPTGTRSSYEQYF. DNA for the CDR3: TGTGCCAGCAGTCCAACCGGGACAAGGAGCTCCTACGAGCAGTACTTC.

The V and J genes are TRBV7-6 and TRBJ2-7; TRBD2 might be the D (5 bases). CDR3 length: 13 amino acids. In germline, CDR1 is SGHVS, CDR2 FNYEAQ. V was trimmed by 1 base and J by 6 bases, leaving 10 bases between them. The CDR3 here is CASSLGGSFEQYV. The CDR3 bases are TGTGCCAGCAGCTTAGGAGGGAGTTTCGAGCAGTACGTC.

This chain links TRBV4-1 with TRBJ1-3; D is uncertain. The V end was cut by 1 base, the J end by 4 bases, with 5 bases between. The V gene's germline CDR1 is MGHRA and CDR2 YSYEKL. CDR3 size: 13 residues. CDR3 residues: CASSQVGGNTIYF. The CDR3 DNA follows: TGCGCCAGCAGCCAAGTGGGCGGAAACACCATATATTTT.